A single sample is the source of the 9 T cell receptor beta chains below, sequenced in a study of T cell repertoires in cytomegalovirus infection. Using its own MiXCR run on the reads, TCRdb lists one record per CDR3 protein. The sample yields about 450,000 distinct CDR3 sequences, roughly 30% seen once. The sample consisted of PBMCs. The receptors here all came from a human donor in good health (CMV status not recorded). Some clones in this sample may be carry-over from other donors' samples.

There are many counts of this clonotype. DNA for the CDR3: TGTGCCAGCAGCCCACAACAGGGGACTGAAGCTTTCTTT. It specifies CASSPQQGTEAFF. The chain recombines TRBV7-2 with TRBJ1-1, with 7 bases that match TRBD1. From germline, CDR1 is SGHTA and CDR2 FQGNSA. V shed 5 bases and J 5 bases; nucleotides not matched to a gene: 5. The CDR3 contains 13 residues.

The chain joins TRBV12-3 or TRBV12-4 to TRBJ1-3; 9 bases line up with TRBD1. V lost 6 bases and J lost 3; bases outside the gene matches: 6. This CDR3 spans 15 amino acids. CDR3 sequence (DNA): TGTGCCAGCAGCCAACCGGGACAGGGTGGAAACACCATATATTTT. Its translation: CASSQPGQGGNTIYF.

As to this clonotype: With a much larger clone just one base away, this may be a read error. This chain connects TRBV6-2 or TRBV6-3 to TRBJ2-7, with D possibly called TRBD1 or TRBD2 (5 bases each). Germline CDR1 reads MNHEY; CDR2 reads SVGEGT. Trimming left V 0 bases short and J 0 bases short, with 9 bases between. The CDR3 covers 15 residues. CDR3: CASSYSRDHSYEQYF. The CDR3 coding sequence is TGTGCCAGCAGTTACTCCCGGGACCACTCCTACGAGCAGTACTTC.

As to this clonotype: One end of the junction is discordant with germline, which a read error may explain. This chain uses TRBV7-3 with TRBJ2-1; 7 bases map to TRBD2. From germline, CDR1 is SGHTA and CDR2 FQGTGA. This CDR3 has 16 residues. CDR3 sequence (DNA): TGTGCCAGCAGTTTAAGGGCGGGGGTGCTTCTTAATGAGCAGTTCTTC. This encodes CASSLRAGVLLNEQFF.

CDR3 loop: CASSARQGPTNTEAFF. The CDR3 nucleotides are TGTGCCAGCAGCGCTAGACAGGGCCCCACGAACACTGAAGCTTTCTTT. The genes are TRBV4-2 and TRBJ1-1; 7 positions agree with TRBD1. CDR3 length: 16 amino acids. V shed 5 bases and J 1 base; nucleotides not matched to a gene: 10. Germline loops: CDR1 LGHNA, CDR2 YNFKEQ.

The chain combines TRBV12-3 or TRBV12-4 with TRBJ1-4, with TRBD1 matching 7 bases. The CDR3 is 14 residues long. V gave up 5 bases and J gave up 5 bases; unmatched junction bases: 5. The CDR3 region is CASSRGTVNEKLFF. CDR3 bases: TGTGCCAGCAGTCGCGGGACAGTAAATGAAAAACTGTTTTTT.

The chain recombines TRBV5-4 with TRBJ2-3; D may correspond to TRBD1 or TRBD2 (5 bases each). Trimming shortened V by 4 bases and J by 3 bases, and 18 bases separated the two germline ends. The CDR3 runs to 16 residues. Looked up from germline, CDR1 is SGHNT and CDR2 is YYREEE (reference sequence). For the CDR3, the DNA is TGTGCCAGCAGCCCGGTAACAGGCCTAGCTACAGATACGCAGTATTTT. Protein: CASSPVTGLATDTQYF.

The V call is TRBV28, the J call TRBJ2-3; D gene ambiguous. Germline V gene sequence: CDR1 MDHEN, CDR2 SYDVKM. V shed 2 bases and J shed 5 bases, with 8 bases lying between them. The CDR3 has 13 residues. The DNA for the CDR3 is TGTGCCAGCAGTTTACCCAGAGTAGATACGCAGTATTTT. Translating it yields CASSLPRVDTQYF.

This sequence joins TRBV5-1 and TRBJ1-1; D remains unclear. The V end lost 4 bases, the J end lost 5 bases, and 18 bases lay between the germline ends. CDR1 is SGHRS, CDR2 YFSETQ, per germline. The CDR3 has 15 amino acids. CDR3 nucleotide sequence: TGCGCCAGCAGCGCGGAAGGCAGTGGAGGGACTGAAGCTTTCTTT. Protein: CASSAEGSGGTEAFF.